What follows are 19 T cell receptor beta chains derived from one specimen sequenced in a study of Ad26.COV2.S vaccination and SARS-CoV-2 variants. Treatment of the sample: about 20 received Ad26.COV2.S at low or high dose, single or two shots; several received placebo; per-sample allocation not given. Samples analyzed were those drawn on day 63 after the first vaccine or placebo injection. The table came from immunoSEQ multiplex PCR; TCRdb's copy has only in-frame clones and leaves some out. Among about 350,000 clones listed, approximately 81% were seen once. Here the sequenced sample was peripheral blood, taken in a trial of Ad26.COV2.S vaccine versus placebo. The receptors were gathered from a person aged 18-65 years who received the Ad26.COV2.S COVID-19 vaccine or a placebo.

The CDR3 loop reads CASSKTSGSIQGGTGELFF. The CDR3 coding sequence is TGTGCCAGCAGTAAGACTAGCGGGAGTATTCAAGGGGGCACCGGGGAGCTGTTTTTT. The rearrangement joins TRBV27 to TRBJ2-2; 12 nucleotides align to TRBD2. The CDR3 is 19 amino acids. Germline V gene data show CDR1 as MNHEY and CDR2 as SMNVEV (reference sequence). Germline trimming cut 5 bases from V and 4 bases from J; bases unmatched to any gene: 14.

The rearrangement links TRBV24-1 to TRBJ2-7; 14 nucleotides align to TRBD2. The germline V gene has CDR1 KGHDR and CDR2 SFDVKD. J was trimmed by 5 bases and V by 5 bases; bases with no gene match: 4. This CDR3 comprises 15 residues. The CDR3 DNA reads as TGTGCCACCAGTGCCCGGGGACTAGCGGGAGACGAGCAGTACTTC. Residues: CATSARGLAGDEQYF.

The gene calls are TRBV19 and TRBJ1-4, with 7 positions matching TRBD1. J lost 8 bases, V lost 6 bases, and 9 bases had no gene match. The CDR3 consists of 14 residues. Germline V gene sequence: CDR1 LNHDA, CDR2 SQIVND (reference sequence). CDR3 residues: CASRLQGLQEKLFF. CDR3 in DNA: TGTGCCAGTAGGTTACAGGGGTTACAGGAAAAACTGTTTTTT.

The chain employs TRBV18 and TRBJ1-1; tentative D call: TRBD1 (5 bases). Per the germline V gene, CDR1 is KGHSH and CDR2 is LQKENI. The CDR3 has 16 residues. With 2 bases removed from V and 1 base from J, the gap between germline ends came to 14 bases. The CDR3 sequence is CASSPVQGQPNTEAFF. The CDR3 DNA is TGTGCCAGCTCACCAGTGCAGGGTCAACCGAACACTGAAGCTTTCTTT.

This rearrangement joins TRBV11-2 to TRBJ1-4; 8 bases line up with TRBD1. This CDR3 comprises 16 residues. V was pared by 8 bases and J by 5 bases, with 13 bases of the junction left unmatched. CDR1 and CDR2 (germline): SGHAT, FQNNGV. The CDR3 loop reads CASAGLRQGKNEKLFF. The CDR3 DNA reads as TGTGCCAGCGCAGGACTAAGACAGGGGAAAAATGAAAAACTGTTTTTT.

The chain links TRBV6-2 or TRBV6-3 to TRBJ2-3, with D hard to call. The ends were cut back, 4 bases at V and 5 bases at J, with 13 bases in the middle. Germline-derived CDR1 and CDR2 are MNHEY and SVGEGT. There are 14 residues in the CDR3. In DNA, the CDR3 is TGTGCCAGCAGTTGGGTCTTCCGTCGAGATACGCAGTATTTT. Translating it yields CASSWVFRRDTQYF.

The chain employs TRBV3-1 (or the pseudogene TRBV3-2) and TRBJ2-7; a weak D match, TRBD1 (6 bases). CDR1 and CDR2 (germline): LGHDT, YNNKEL (reference sequence). V dropped 0 bases and J dropped 5 bases, with 8 bases sitting between them. The CDR3 has 13 amino acids. In DNA, the CDR3 is TGTGCCAGCAGCCAAGAAAACAGGGACGAGCAGTACTTC. This codes for CASSQENRDEQYF.

V is TRBV29-1 and J is TRBJ1-1; the D gene is possibly TRBD1 (5 bases). CDR1 is SQVTM and CDR2 is ANQGSEA in the germline V gene. Trimming stripped 8 bases from V and 7 bases from J, with 14 bases between. The CDR3 contains 11 residues. This CDR3 reads CSTSGTYEAFF. CDR3 sequence (DNA): TGCAGCACCTCAGGGACTTATGAAGCTTTCTTT.

This clone was recorded only once. The rearrangement links TRBV28 to TRBJ1-5; 8 nucleotides agree with TRBD1. The germline V gene has CDR1 MDHEN and CDR2 SYDVKM. The CDR3 runs 15 residues. J lost 3 bases, V lost 5 bases, and 6 bases had no gene match. The DNA of the CDR3 is TGTGCCAGCAGTCCTGGACAGGGAAACAATCAGCCCCAGCATTTT. It encodes CASSPGQGNNQPQHF. Combining the CDR3 with reference TRBV28 and TRBJ1-5 gives the whole variable domain DVKVTQSSRYLVKRTGEKVFLECVQDMDHENMFWYRQDPGLGLRLIYFSYDVKMKEKGDIPEGYSVSREKKERFSLILESASTNQTSMYLCASSPGQGNNQPQHFGDGTRLSIL.

The V and J genes are TRBV4-3 and TRBJ1-4; D gene unclear. Looked up from germline, CDR1 is LGHNA and CDR2 is YSLEER. V shed 1 base and J shed 8 bases, with 14 bases lying between them. The CDR3 totals 15 residues. This CDR3 reads CASSQAPAEWEKLFF. The CDR3 bases are TGCGCCAGCAGCCAAGCCCCGGCTGAGTGGGAAAAACTGTTTTTT.

The V and J genes are TRBV7-2 and TRBJ2-7, with 10 nucleotides matching TRBD2. Looked up from germline, CDR1 is SGHTA and CDR2 is FQGNSA. The CDR3 consists of 18 residues. Losses at the gene ends were 0 bases for V and 0 bases for J; bases not matched to a gene: 8. CDR3 amino acids: CASSLARTTSGNSYEQYF. The CDR3 nucleotides read TGTGCCAGCAGCTTAGCTCGTACAACTAGCGGGAACTCCTACGAGCAGTACTTC. Together with reference TRBV7-2 and TRBJ2-7, the CDR3 gives the full variable domain: GAGVSQSPSNKVTEKGKDVELRCDPISGHTALYWYRQSLGQGLEFLIYFQGNSAPDKSGLPSDRFSAERTGGSVSTLTIQRTQQEDSAVYLCASSLARTTSGNSYEQYFGPGTRLTVT.

The rearrangement links TRBV9 to TRBJ1-3; 7 nucleotides align to TRBD1. Germline lookup yields CDR1 SGDLS and CDR2 YYNGEE. The CDR3 runs to 16 residues. V shed 3 bases, J shed 0 bases, and the junction held 6 bases outside the gene matches. The CDR3 DNA reads TGTGCCAGCAGCGCCAGGGGGGGCTACTCTGGAAACACCATATATTTT. Translating gives CASSARGGYSGNTIYF.

A word on this clone: Other DNA variants within this sample encode the same CDR3. V and J are TRBV5-1 and TRBJ2-5; the D is unclear. Deletions cut 0 bases from V and 5 bases from J, with 5 bases between. There are 12 residues in the CDR3. The germline V gene encodes CDR1 SGHRS and CDR2 YFSETQ. The CDR3 loop reads CASSLAEETQYF. For the CDR3, the DNA is TGCGCCAGCAGCTTGGCTGAGGAGACCCAGTACTTC.

The J gene is TRBJ2-7, the V gene TRBV9; TRBD1 aligns across 10 bases. V dropped 3 bases and J dropped 6; count of bases not matched to a gene: 15. The V gene's germline CDR1 is SGDLS and CDR2 YYNGEE. This CDR3 has 17 amino acids. The CDR3 sequence: CASSGRPRDRGAGEQYF. In DNA form, the CDR3 reads TGTGCCAGCAGCGGTAGGCCCCGGGACAGGGGCGCGGGCGAGCAGTACTTC.

This clone was seen a few times. J is TRBJ1-1 and V is TRBV19, with D unresolved. Germline V gene lookup returns CDR1 LNHDA and CDR2 SQIVND (reference sequence). CDR3 size: 11 residues. Trimming took 7 bases from V and 1 from J, leaving 4 bases between them. The CDR3 protein is CASIRNTEAFF. In DNA form, the CDR3 reads TGTGCCAGTATTCGGAACACTGAAGCTTTCTTT.

V is TRBV6-5 and J is TRBJ2-3, with D maybe TRBD2 (5 bases). The CDR3 has 12 residues. Germline V gives CDR1 MNHEY, CDR2 SVGAGI. The ends were cut back, 11 bases at V and 0 bases at J, with 9 bases in the middle. CDR3: CALEGSTDTQYF. The CDR3, as DNA: TGTGCCCTAGAGGGTAGCACAGATACGCAGTATTTT.

The V gene is TRBV10-2, the J gene TRBJ2-7; D might be TRBD2 (6 bases). The ends were cut back, 11 bases at V and 6 bases at J, with 20 bases in the middle. This CDR3 contains 13 residues. Germline CDR1 reads WSHSY; CDR2 reads SAAADI. The DNA of the CDR3 is TGCGCCGCGTCACGGCCGGGAGATCTCGAGCAGTACTTC. Translating gives CAASRPGDLEQYF.

There are a few counts of this clone. The CDR3 is CAIRQGQGASETQYF. For the CDR3, the DNA is TGTGCCATCAGGCAAGGACAGGGGGCTTCTGAGACCCAGTACTTC. V usage is TRBV10-3 and J usage is TRBJ2-5; 11 nucleotides match TRBD1. The CDR3 covers 15 residues. CDR1 and CDR2 (germline): ENHRY, SYGVKD. V was pared by 6 bases and J by 5 bases, with 8 bases of the junction left unmatched.

The V and J genes are TRBV3-1 (or the pseudogene TRBV3-2) and TRBJ1-2, with TRBD1 identical over 9 bases. The J segment lost 4 bases and the V segment lost 3 bases, leaving 9 bases of the junction unmatched. The germline CDR1 and CDR2 sequences are LGHDT and YNNKEL (reference sequence). CDR3 length equals 16 residues. In DNA form, the CDR3 reads TGTGCCAGCAGCCAGGGGAACAGGGGGCGCGGCTATGGCTACACCTTC. Translation gives CASSQGNRGRGYGYTF.